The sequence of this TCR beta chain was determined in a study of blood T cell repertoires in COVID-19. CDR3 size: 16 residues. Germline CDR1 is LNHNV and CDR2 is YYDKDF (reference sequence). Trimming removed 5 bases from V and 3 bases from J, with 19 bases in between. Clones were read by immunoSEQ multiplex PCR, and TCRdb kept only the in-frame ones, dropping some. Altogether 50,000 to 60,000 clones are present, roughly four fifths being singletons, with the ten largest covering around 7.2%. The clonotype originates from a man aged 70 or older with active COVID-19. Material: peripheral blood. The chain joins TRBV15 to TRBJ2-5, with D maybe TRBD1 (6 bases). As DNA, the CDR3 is TGTGCCACCAGCCCCGAGAGGGGAGCAGGGGAAGAGACCCAGTACTTC. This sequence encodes CATSPERGAGEETQYF.